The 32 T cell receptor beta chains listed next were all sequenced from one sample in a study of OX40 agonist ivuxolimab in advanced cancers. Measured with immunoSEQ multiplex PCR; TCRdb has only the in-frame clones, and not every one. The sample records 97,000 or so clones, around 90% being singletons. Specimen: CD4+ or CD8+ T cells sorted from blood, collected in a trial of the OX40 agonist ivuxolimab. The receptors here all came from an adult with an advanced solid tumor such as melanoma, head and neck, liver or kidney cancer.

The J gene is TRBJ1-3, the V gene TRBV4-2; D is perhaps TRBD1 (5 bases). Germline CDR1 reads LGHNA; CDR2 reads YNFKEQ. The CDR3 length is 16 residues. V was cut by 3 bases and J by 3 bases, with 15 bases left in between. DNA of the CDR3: TGTGCCAGCAGCCACACCTTAGACAGCCTTGGAAACACCATATATTTT. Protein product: CASSHTLDSLGNTIYF.

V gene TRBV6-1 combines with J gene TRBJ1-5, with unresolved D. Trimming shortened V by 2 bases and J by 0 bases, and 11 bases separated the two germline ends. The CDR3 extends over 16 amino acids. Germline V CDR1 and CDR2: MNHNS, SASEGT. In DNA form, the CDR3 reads TGTGCCAGCAGTGAAAGGCTCCTTTATAGCAATCAGCCCCAGCATTTT. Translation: CASSERLLYSNQPQHF.

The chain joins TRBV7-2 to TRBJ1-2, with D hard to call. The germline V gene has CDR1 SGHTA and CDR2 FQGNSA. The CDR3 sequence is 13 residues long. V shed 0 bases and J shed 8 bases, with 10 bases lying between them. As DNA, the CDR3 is TGTGCCAGCAGCTTAGCTATAGGGCGAGGCTACACCTTC. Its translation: CASSLAIGRGYTF.

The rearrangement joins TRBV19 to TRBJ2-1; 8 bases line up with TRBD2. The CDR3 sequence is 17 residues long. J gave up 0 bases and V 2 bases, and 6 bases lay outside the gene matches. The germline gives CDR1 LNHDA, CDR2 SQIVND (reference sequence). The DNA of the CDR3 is TGTGCCAGTAGTATAAGGGGCGGGAGGAGCTCCTACAATGAGCAGTTCTTC. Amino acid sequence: CASSIRGGRSSYNEQFF.

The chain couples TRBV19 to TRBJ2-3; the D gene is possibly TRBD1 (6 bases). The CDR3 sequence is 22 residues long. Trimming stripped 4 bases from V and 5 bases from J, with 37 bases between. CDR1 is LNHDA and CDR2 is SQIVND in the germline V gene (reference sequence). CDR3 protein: CASSTPAGVQAQRTYAKDTQYF. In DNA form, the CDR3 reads TGTGCCAGTAGTACCCCGGCAGGGGTTCAAGCCCAGAGGACCTACGCTAAAGATACGCAGTATTTT.

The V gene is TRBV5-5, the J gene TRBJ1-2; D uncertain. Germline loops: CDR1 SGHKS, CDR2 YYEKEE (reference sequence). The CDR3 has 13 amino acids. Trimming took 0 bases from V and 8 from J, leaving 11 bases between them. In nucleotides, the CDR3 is TGTGCCAGCAGCTTGGGCCCAGCTATAGGCTACACCTTC. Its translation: CASSLGPAIGYTF.

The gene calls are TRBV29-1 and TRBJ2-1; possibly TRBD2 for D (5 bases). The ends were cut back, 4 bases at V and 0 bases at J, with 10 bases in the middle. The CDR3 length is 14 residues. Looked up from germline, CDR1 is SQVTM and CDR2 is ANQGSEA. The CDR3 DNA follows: TGCAGCGTTGCCCTAGCTGGCTCCTACAATGAGCAGTTCTTC. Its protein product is CSVALAGSYNEQFF.

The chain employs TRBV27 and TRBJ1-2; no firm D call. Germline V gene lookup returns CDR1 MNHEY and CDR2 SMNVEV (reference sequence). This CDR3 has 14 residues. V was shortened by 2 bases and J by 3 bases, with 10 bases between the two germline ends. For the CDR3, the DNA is TGTGCCAGCAGTTTACGTGGCAGCCACTATGGCTACACCTTC. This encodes CASSLRGSHYGYTF.

The DNA for the CDR3 is TGTGCCAGCAGTGAACGGACAGGAAACACTGAAGCTTTCTTT. Its translation is CASSERTGNTEAFF. The chain joins TRBV6-1 to TRBJ1-1, with 7 bases identical to TRBD1. The CDR3 contains 14 residues. Per the germline V gene, CDR1 is MNHNS and CDR2 is SASEGT. After removal of 2 bases from V and 2 bases from J, the junction contained 2 bases not matched to a gene.

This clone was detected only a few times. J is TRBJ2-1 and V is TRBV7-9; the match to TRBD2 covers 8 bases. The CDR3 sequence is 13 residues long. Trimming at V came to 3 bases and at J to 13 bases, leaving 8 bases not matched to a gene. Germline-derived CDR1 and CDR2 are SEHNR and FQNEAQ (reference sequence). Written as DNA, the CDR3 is TGTGCCAGCAGCTTGCCGGGAGGGCATTCCCAGTTCTTC. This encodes CASSLPGGHSQFF.

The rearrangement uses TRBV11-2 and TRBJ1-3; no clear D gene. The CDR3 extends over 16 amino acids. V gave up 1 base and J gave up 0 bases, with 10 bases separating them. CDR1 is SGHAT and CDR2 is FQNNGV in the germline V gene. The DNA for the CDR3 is TGTGCCAGCAGCTTAGGTCTGGCTCCCTCTGGAAACACCATATATTTT. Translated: CASSLGLAPSGNTIYF. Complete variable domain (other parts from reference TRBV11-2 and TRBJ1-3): EAGVAQSPRYKIIEKRQSVAFWCNPISGHATLYWYQQILGQGPKLLIQFQNNGVVDDSQLPKDRFSAERLKGVDSTLKIQPAKLEDSAVYLCASSLGLAPSGNTIYFGEGSWLTVV.

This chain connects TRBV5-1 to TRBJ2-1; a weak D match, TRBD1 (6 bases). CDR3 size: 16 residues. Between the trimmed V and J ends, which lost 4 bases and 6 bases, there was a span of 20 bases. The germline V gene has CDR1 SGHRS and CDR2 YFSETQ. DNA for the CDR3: TGCGCCAGCAGCACGAAAACCGGGACAATTGCCAATGAGCAGTTCTTC. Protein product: CASSTKTGTIANEQFF.

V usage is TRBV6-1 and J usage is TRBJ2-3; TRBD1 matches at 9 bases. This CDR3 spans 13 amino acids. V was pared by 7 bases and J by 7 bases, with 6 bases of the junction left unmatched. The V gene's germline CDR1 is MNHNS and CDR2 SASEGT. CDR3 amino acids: CASTGQGTYTQYF. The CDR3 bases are TGTGCCAGCACGGGACAGGGAACATATACGCAGTATTTT.

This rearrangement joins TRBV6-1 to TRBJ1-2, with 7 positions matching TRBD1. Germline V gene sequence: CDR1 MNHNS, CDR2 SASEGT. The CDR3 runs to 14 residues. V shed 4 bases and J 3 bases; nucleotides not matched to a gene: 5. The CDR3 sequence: CASSGGGAYYGYTF. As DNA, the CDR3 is TGTGCCAGCAGTGGAGGGGGCGCTTACTATGGCTACACCTTC.

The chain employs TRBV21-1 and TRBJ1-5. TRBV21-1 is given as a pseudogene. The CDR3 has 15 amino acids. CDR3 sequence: CASIPAGGSNQPQHF. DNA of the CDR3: TGTGCCAGCATCCCCGCGGGGGGTAGCAATCAGCCCCAGCATTTT.

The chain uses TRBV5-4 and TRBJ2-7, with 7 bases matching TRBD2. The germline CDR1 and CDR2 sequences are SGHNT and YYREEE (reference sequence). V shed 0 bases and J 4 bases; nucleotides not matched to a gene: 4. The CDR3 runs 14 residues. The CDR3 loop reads CASSLVGSGYEQYF. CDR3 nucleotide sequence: TGTGCCAGCAGCTTGGTAGGTAGCGGGTACGAGCAGTACTTC.

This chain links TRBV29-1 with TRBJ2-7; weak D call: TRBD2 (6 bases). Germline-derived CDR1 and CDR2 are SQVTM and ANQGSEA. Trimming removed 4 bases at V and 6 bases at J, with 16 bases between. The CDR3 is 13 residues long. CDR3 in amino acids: CSVGLDYISEQYF. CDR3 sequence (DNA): TGCAGCGTTGGACTGGACTATATCTCCGAGCAGTACTTC.

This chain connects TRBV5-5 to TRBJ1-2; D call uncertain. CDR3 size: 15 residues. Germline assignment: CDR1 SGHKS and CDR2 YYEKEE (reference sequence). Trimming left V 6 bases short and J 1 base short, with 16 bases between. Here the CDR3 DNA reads TGTGCCAGCATCCCGCCCAACAGTCTTAACTATGGCTACACCTTC. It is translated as CASIPPNSLNYGYTF.

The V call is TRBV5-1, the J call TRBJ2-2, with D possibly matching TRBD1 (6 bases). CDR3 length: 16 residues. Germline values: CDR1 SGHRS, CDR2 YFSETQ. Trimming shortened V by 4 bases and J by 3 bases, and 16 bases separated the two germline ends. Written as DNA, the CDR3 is TGCGCCAGCAGCCGGGCACAGGGTTTTGACACCGGGGAGCTGTTTTTT. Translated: CASSRAQGFDTGELFF.

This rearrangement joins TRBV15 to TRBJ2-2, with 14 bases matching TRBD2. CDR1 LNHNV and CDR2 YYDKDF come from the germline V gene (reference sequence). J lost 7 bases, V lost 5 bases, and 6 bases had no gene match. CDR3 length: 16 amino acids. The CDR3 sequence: CATSPRLAGGVGELFF. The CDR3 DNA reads TGTGCCACCAGCCCCAGACTAGCGGGAGGGGTCGGGGAGCTGTTTTTT.

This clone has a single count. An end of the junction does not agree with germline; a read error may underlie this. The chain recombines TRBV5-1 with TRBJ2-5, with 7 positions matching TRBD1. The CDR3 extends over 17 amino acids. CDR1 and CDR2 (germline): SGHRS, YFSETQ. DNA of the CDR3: TGCGCCAGCAGGTTGGGATCAGGGGGATCTTACCAAGAGACCCAGTACTTC. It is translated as CASRLGSGGSYQETQYF.

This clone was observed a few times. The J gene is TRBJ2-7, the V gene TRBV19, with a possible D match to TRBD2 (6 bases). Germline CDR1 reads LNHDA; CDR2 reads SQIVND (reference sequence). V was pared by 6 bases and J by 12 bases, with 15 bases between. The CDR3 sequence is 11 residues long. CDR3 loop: CASRFRDFWYF. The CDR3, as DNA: TGTGCCAGTAGATTTCGGGACTTTTGGTACTTC. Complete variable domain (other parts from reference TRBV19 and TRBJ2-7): DGGITQSPKYLFRKEGQNVTLSCEQNLNHDAMYWYRQDPGQGLRLIYYSQIVNDFQKGDIAEGYSVSREKKESFPLTVTSAQKNPTAFYLCASRFRDFWYFGPGTRLTVT.

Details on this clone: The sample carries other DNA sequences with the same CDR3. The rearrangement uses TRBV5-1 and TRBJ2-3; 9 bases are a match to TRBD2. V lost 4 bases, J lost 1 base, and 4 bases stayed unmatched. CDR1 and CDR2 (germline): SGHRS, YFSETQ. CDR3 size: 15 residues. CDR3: CASSRLAGGTDTQYF. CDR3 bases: TGCGCCAGCAGCCGATTAGCGGGGGGCACAGATACGCAGTATTTT.

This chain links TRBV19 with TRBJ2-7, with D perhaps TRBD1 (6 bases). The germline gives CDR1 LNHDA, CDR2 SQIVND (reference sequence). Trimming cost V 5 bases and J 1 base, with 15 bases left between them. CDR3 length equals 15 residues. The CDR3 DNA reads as TGTGCCAGTAGTCCCCCGGGGACACCTTCCTACGAGCAGTACTTC. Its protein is CASSPPGTPSYEQYF.

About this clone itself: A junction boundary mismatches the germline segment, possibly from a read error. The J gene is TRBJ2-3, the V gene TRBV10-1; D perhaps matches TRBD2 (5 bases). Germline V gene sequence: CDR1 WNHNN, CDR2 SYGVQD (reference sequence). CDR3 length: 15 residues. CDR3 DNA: TGCGCCAGCAGTGACTTTCAGAGCGGCACAGATGCGCAGTATTTT. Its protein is CASSDFQSGTDAQYF.

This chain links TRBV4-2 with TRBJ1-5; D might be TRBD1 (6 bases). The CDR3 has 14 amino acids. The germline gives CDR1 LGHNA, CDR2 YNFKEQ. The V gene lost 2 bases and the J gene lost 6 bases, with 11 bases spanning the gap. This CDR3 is CASSQQTGSQPQHF. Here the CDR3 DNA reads TGTGCCAGCAGCCAACAGACAGGTTCTCAGCCCCAGCATTTT.

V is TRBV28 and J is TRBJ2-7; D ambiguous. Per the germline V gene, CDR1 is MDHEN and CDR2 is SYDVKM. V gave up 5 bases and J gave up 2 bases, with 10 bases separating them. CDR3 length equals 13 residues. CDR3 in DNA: TGTGCCAGCAGTCTGGGTAGGACCTACGAGCAGTACTTC. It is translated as CASSLGRTYEQYF. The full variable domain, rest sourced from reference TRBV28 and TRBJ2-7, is DVKVTQSSRYLVKRTGEKVFLECVQDMDHENMFWYRQDPGLGLRLIYFSYDVKMKEKGDIPEGYSVSREKKERFSLILESASTNQTSMYLCASSLGRTYEQYFGPGTRLTVT.

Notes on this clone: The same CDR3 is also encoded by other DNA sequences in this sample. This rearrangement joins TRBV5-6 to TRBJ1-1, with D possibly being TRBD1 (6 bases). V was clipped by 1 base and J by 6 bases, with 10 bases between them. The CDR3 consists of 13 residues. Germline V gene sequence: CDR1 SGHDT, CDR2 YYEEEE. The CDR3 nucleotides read TGTGCCAGCAGCTTGACAGGGCCCTCTGAAGCTTTCTTT. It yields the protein CASSLTGPSEAFF.

The DNA of the CDR3 is TGCGCCAGCAGCTTGACTGGAATGGGGGGCACCGGGGAGCTGTTTTTT. Residues: CASSLTGMGGTGELFF. The V call is TRBV5-1, the J call TRBJ2-2; D may be TRBD2 (6 bases). CDR1 and CDR2 (germline): SGHRS, YFSETQ. The ends were cut back, 1 base at V and 4 bases at J, with 14 bases in the middle. This CDR3 is built from 16 residues.

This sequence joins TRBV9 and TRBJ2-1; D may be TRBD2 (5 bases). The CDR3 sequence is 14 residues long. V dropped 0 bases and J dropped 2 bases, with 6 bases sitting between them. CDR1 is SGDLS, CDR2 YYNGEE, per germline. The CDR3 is CASSVDGAYNEQFF. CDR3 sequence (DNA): TGTGCCAGCAGCGTAGACGGGGCCTACAATGAGCAGTTCTTC.

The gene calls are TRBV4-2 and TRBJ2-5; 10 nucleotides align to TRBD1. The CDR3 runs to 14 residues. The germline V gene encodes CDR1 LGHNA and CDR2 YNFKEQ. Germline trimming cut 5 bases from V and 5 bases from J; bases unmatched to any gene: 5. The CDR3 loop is CASSYGTGVETQYF. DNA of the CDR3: TGTGCCAGCAGCTACGGGACAGGGGTTGAGACCCAGTACTTC.

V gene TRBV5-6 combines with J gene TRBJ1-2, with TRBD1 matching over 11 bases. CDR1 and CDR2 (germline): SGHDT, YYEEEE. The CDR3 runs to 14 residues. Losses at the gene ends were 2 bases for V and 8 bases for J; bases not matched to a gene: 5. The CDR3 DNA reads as TGTGCCAGCAGCTTTAAGGACAGGGGGCAAGGCTACACCTTC. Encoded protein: CASSFKDRGQGYTF.